This passage covers 25 T cell receptor beta chains from one sample sequenced in a study of blood T cells in healthy people across ages. For the second PCR, which ran for roughly 7 to 11 cycles, a sample-barcoded 5' primer and a J-beta primer mix were used. TCRdb called the 5' RACE reads again in MiXCR, with one record for every CDR3 protein. The sample consists of 630,000 or so distinct CDR3 sequences, roughly 30% of them appearing once. Sequencing input: blood. These receptor sequences come from a woman of 80 years or more in good health.

This clonotype has a handful of counts. The V call is TRBV2, the J call TRBJ1-4; possibly TRBD1 for D (5 bases). V lost 6 bases and J lost 5, with 16 bases in between. The CDR3 is 15 residues long. Germline V CDR1 and CDR2: SNHLY, FYNNEI. Here the CDR3 reads CASRESRGGNEKLFF. The CDR3 nucleotides are TGTGCCAGCAGGGAGTCGAGGGGAGGGAATGAAAAACTGTTTTTT. The full variable domain, rest sourced from reference TRBV2 and TRBJ1-4, is EPEVTQTPSHQVTQMGQEVILRCVPISNHLYFYWYRQILGQKVEFLVSFYNNEISEKSEIFDDQFSVERPDGSNFTLKIRSTKLEDSAMYFCASRESRGGNEKLFFGSGTQLSVL.

In this sample, this clonotype turned up many times. This may be a read error, as it is one base from a much larger clone. The chain joins TRBV20-1 to TRBJ2-5; TRBD2 matches at 7 bases. The CDR3 runs to 16 residues. The germline V gene has CDR1 DFQATT and CDR2 SNEGSKA (reference sequence). After removal of 5 bases from V and 5 bases from J, the junction contained 17 bases not matched to a gene. The CDR3 coding sequence is TGCAGTGCTGGCTACCCCGCAGCGGGGCGGTGGGAGACCCAGTACTTC. The encoded protein is CSAGYPAAGRWETQYF.

Notes on this clonotype: Possible read error: a much larger clone is one base away. The chain is built from TRBV29-1 and TRBJ1-1, with a possible D match to TRBD1 (6 bases). Trimming shortened V by 7 bases and J by 3 bases, and 18 bases separated the two germline ends. Germline V gene lookup returns CDR1 SQVTM and CDR2 ANQGSEA. This CDR3 is 14 amino acids long. This CDR3 is CSAQQRAGDTEAFF. The CDR3 DNA sequence: TGCAGCGCACAACAGCGGGCAGGGGACACTGAAGCTTTCTTT. The entire variable domain, with the rest obtained from reference TRBV29-1 and TRBJ1-1, is as follows: SAVISQKPSRDICQRGTSLTIQCQVDSQVTMMFWYRQQPGQSLTLIATANQGSEATYESGFVIDKFPISRPNLTFSTLTVSNMSPEDSSIYLCSAQQRAGDTEAFFGQGTRLTVV.

This clonotype was detected ten times or more. The chain recombines TRBV30 with TRBJ1-1; no reliable D call. The CDR3 totals 12 residues. V was trimmed by 0 bases and J by 6 bases, leaving 8 bases between them. Germline loops: CDR1 GTSNPN, CDR2 SVGIG (reference sequence). CDR3 amino acids: CAWSVQSAEAFF. The CDR3 DNA sequence: TGTGCCTGGAGTGTACAATCCGCTGAAGCTTTCTTT.

This clonotype has at least ten counts. The J gene is TRBJ1-2, the V gene TRBV9; 10 bases are shared with TRBD1. CDR3 length equals 16 residues. CDR1 is SGDLS, CDR2 YYNGEE, per germline. The trim removed 3 bases at V and 8 bases at J, leaving 13 bases unmatched. CDR3 sequence reads: CASSAGTGDVPLGYTF. The CDR3 DNA is TGTGCCAGCAGCGCCGGGACAGGGGACGTGCCTTTGGGCTACACCTTC.

This clonotype showed up many times. The rearrangement joins TRBV5-4 to TRBJ1-2, with a weak D call TRBD1 (6 bases). Looked up from germline, CDR1 is SGHNT and CDR2 is YYREEE (reference sequence). Trimming pared 6 bases from V and 2 bases from J, leaving 11 bases between. This CDR3 has 13 residues. The CDR3, as DNA: TGTGCCAGCACCCCAGGGGCCAACTATGGCTACACCTTC. Residues: CASTPGANYGYTF.

This clonotype appeared many times. This sequence joins TRBV7-2 and TRBJ2-5, with D possibly TRBD1 on 6 matching bases. Trimming removed 4 bases at V and 5 bases at J, with 17 bases between. The CDR3 is made up of 15 amino acids. Germline lookup yields CDR1 SGHTA and CDR2 FQGNSA. The DNA of the CDR3 is TGTGCCAGCAGCTCCTTTCCCAGGGGACGCGAGACCCAGTACTTC. Translated: CASSSFPRGRETQYF.

The V gene is TRBV20-1, the J gene TRBJ2-5; 8 bases are a match to TRBD1. Looked up from germline, CDR1 is DFQATT and CDR2 is SNEGSKA (reference sequence). Losses at the gene ends were 1 base for V and 13 bases for J; bases not matched to a gene: 17. The CDR3 spans 15 residues. CDR3 amino acids: CSARGDRTSYNERYF. In DNA form, the CDR3 reads TGCAGTGCTAGAGGGGACAGGACCTCCTACAATGAGCGGTACTTC.

Ten or more counts support this clonotype. V usage is TRBV15 and J usage is TRBJ1-4; unclear D gene. This CDR3 spans 17 amino acids. V was trimmed by 0 bases and J by 8 bases, leaving 19 bases between them. Germline CDR1 is LNHNV and CDR2 is YYDKDF (reference sequence). The CDR3 DNA follows: TGTGCCACCAGCAGAGATCTCCAACGGGTAGCGCGAGAAAAACTGTTTTTT. Translating it yields CATSRDLQRVAREKLFF.

This clonotype has just a few counts. A much more abundant neighbour one base away suggests this may be a read error. CDR3 DNA sequence: TGCGCCAGCAGCCCTACTCTAGCGGGGGGAACTGAGCAGTACTTC. The encoded protein is CASSPTLAGGTEQYF. This chain uses TRBV5-1 with TRBJ2-5, with 11 bases matching TRBD2. The germline V gene has CDR1 SGHRS and CDR2 YFSETQ. Trimming took 4 bases from V and 11 from J; bases not matched to a gene: 13. This CDR3 contains 15 residues.

The rearrangement uses TRBV9 and TRBJ2-3, with TRBD1 matching over 9 bases. The ends lost 0 bases at V and 4 bases at J; junction bases unmatched: 9. The germline gives CDR1 SGDLS, CDR2 YYNGEE. The CDR3 spans 17 residues. For the CDR3, the DNA is TGTGCCAGCAGCGTAGTAGGAGAGGGACAGGGTGCAGATACGCAGTATTTT. Its protein product is CASSVVGEGQGADTQYF.

The chain recombines TRBV4-3 with TRBJ2-1; 15 nucleotides line up with TRBD2. Germline assignment: CDR1 LGHNA and CDR2 YSLEER. V gave up 2 bases and J gave up 4 bases; unmatched junction bases: 6. CDR3 length: 18 amino acids. The CDR3 nucleotides are TGCGCCAGCAGCCAACAAATCGGGACTAGCGGGAGGTACAATGAGCAGTTCTTC. As protein: CASSQQIGTSGRYNEQFF.

This clonotype has a count of ten or more. The gene calls are TRBV7-9 and TRBJ1-2, with D unclear. Germline V gene lookup returns CDR1 SEHNR and CDR2 FQNEAQ (reference sequence). Trimming shortened V by 5 bases and J by 5 bases, and 15 bases separated the two germline ends. CDR3 length: 14 amino acids. CDR3 protein: CASSPRIMIYGYTF. In nucleotides, the CDR3 is TGTGCCAGCAGCCCCCGAATTATGATTTATGGCTACACCTTC.

This chain links TRBV6-1 with TRBJ1-5; D not resolved. From germline, CDR1 is MNHNS and CDR2 SASEGT. Trimming removed 6 bases from V and 3 bases from J, with 18 bases in between. The CDR3 length is 16 residues. CDR3 nucleotides: TGTGCCAGCAGGGACCGGGCGGGCGCCCTCAATCAGCCCCAGCATTTT. This sequence encodes CASRDRAGALNQPQHF.

This clonotype was picked up many times. This chain joins TRBV5-1 and TRBJ2-7, with D hard to call. Germline CDR1 and CDR2: SGHRS and YFSETQ. Trimming shortened V by 4 bases and J by 2 bases, and 10 bases separated the two germline ends. The CDR3 is made up of 13 amino acids. The CDR3 protein is CASSPDGTYEQYF. In nucleotides, the CDR3 is TGCGCCAGCAGCCCGGATGGGACCTACGAGCAGTACTTC.

The rearrangement joins TRBV5-1 to TRBJ1-2, with 8 bases lining up with TRBD1. J was trimmed by 8 bases and V by 6 bases; bases with no gene match: 9. This CDR3 is 13 amino acids long. Germline-derived CDR1 and CDR2 are SGHRS and YFSETQ. The CDR3 bases are TGCGCCAGCAACCCGGGACAGGATCCCGGCTACACCTTC. It specifies CASNPGQDPGYTF.

In this sample, this clonotype turned up a few times. The chain joins TRBV9 to TRBJ1-6; possibly TRBD1 for D (5 bases). Trimming stripped 4 bases from V and 6 bases from J, with 14 bases between. The CDR3 loop spans 15 amino acids. The germline CDR1 and CDR2 sequences are SGDLS and YYNGEE. The CDR3 here is CASSQVGTGNSPLHF. DNA for the CDR3: TGTGCCAGCAGCCAAGTCGGGACTGGTAATTCACCCCTCCACTTT.

This clonotype was found a few times. The rearrangement links TRBV7-9 to TRBJ1-4; D remains ambiguous. This CDR3 has 14 amino acids. Trimming took 5 bases from V and 8 from J, leaving 15 bases between them. Germline assignment: CDR1 SEHNR and CDR2 FQNEAQ (reference sequence). CDR3 loop: CASSETSGREKLFF. The CDR3 nucleotides read TGTGCCAGCAGCGAGACTTCGGGAAGGGAAAAACTGTTTTTT.

V is TRBV28 and J is TRBJ1-3; D unresolved. Germline V CDR1 and CDR2: MDHEN, SYDVKM. The CDR3 spans 15 residues. Trimming left V 4 bases short and J 0 bases short, with 10 bases between. DNA for the CDR3: TGTGCCAGCAGTTCGGTCCCATTCTCTGGAAACACCATATATTTT. It encodes CASSSVPFSGNTIYF. The variable domain in full, with the rest retrieved from reference TRBV28 and TRBJ1-3, is DVKVTQSSRYLVKRTGEKVFLECVQDMDHENMFWYRQDPGLGLRLIYFSYDVKMKEKGDIPEGYSVSREKKERFSLILESASTNQTSMYLCASSSVPFSGNTIYFGEGSWLTVV.

This clonotype was observed at least ten times. The genes are TRBV2 and TRBJ2-5, with 8 bases aligning to TRBD1. The CDR3 totals 12 residues. Germline lookup yields CDR1 SNHLY and CDR2 FYNNEI. V was clipped by 9 bases and J by 1 base; unmatched bases: 1. CDR3 sequence (DNA): TGTGCCAGTGACAGGGGCCAAGAGACCCAGTACTTC. Its translation: CASDRGQETQYF.

This clonotype was observed many times. The rearrangement joins TRBV6-2 or TRBV6-3 to TRBJ2-3, with D uncertain. CDR1 is MNHEY and CDR2 is SVGEGT in the germline V gene. This CDR3 region has 15 residues. V lost 2 bases and J 6 bases, leaving 15 bases between the germline ends. CDR3 sequence (DNA): TGTGCCAGCAGTTACGGTCAGACCTACGGGGATACGCAGTATTTT. Its protein product is CASSYGQTYGDTQYF.

This clonotype came up many times. The rearrangement links TRBV6-2 or TRBV6-3 to TRBJ1-4; the D is unclear. This CDR3 has 15 residues. CDR1 MNHEY and CDR2 SVGEGT come from the germline V gene. Trimming left V 6 bases short and J 0 bases short, with 11 bases between. This chain's CDR3 is CASSYDRATNEKLFF. CDR3 sequence (DNA): TGTGCCAGCAGCTACGATCGAGCAACTAATGAAAAACTGTTTTTT.

This clonotype was seen a few times. At one end, the junction sequence differs from germline, possibly due to a read error. J is TRBJ2-3 and V is TRBV7-7; D is unclear. The CDR3 length is 13 residues. Germline CDR1 SSHAT, CDR2 FNYEAQ (reference sequence). The CDR3 region has the DNA TGTGCTAGCAGCCCTCTAGGGTCAGATACGCAGTATTTT. Translating gives CASSPLGSDTQYF.

This sequence joins TRBV30 and TRBJ1-3; TRBD1 matches 8 bases. CDR3 size: 13 residues. V shed 8 bases, J shed 8 bases, and the junction held 11 bases outside the gene matches. Germline V gene data show CDR1 as GTSNPN and CDR2 as SVGIG (reference sequence). This CDR3 is CAAAADRDDTIYF. CDR3 in DNA: TGTGCCGCCGCGGCGGACAGGGATGACACCATATATTTT.

J is TRBJ1-1 and V is TRBV27; D is unclear. Germline V gene sequence: CDR1 MNHEY, CDR2 SMNVEV (reference sequence). This CDR3 spans 14 amino acids. With 6 bases removed from V and 4 bases from J, the gap between germline ends came to 15 bases. The chain's CDR3 is CASRYGVTATEAFF. The CDR3 nucleotides read TGTGCCAGCAGATACGGAGTAACGGCCACTGAAGCTTTCTTT.